This T cell receptor beta chain was profiled in a study of technical replicates of blood from a handful of donors. Produced via immunoSEQ multiplex PCR; TCRdb's table is partial and in-frame only. The data contain about 91,000 clones, roughly 90% of them singletons. CDR1 SGHTA and CDR2 FQGTGA come from the germline V gene. The length of the CDR3 is 15 residues. Trimming stripped 0 bases from V and 2 bases from J, with 9 bases between. The V gene is TRBV7-3, the J gene TRBJ2-3; the D gene is possibly TRBD2 (5 bases). This clonotype originated in a human donor in good health. Sequencing was done on a sample of T cells isolated from PBMCs. As DNA, the CDR3 is TGTGCCAGCAGCTTAACACTAGACTCCACAGATACGCAGTATTTT. It translates to CASSLTLDSTDTQYF.